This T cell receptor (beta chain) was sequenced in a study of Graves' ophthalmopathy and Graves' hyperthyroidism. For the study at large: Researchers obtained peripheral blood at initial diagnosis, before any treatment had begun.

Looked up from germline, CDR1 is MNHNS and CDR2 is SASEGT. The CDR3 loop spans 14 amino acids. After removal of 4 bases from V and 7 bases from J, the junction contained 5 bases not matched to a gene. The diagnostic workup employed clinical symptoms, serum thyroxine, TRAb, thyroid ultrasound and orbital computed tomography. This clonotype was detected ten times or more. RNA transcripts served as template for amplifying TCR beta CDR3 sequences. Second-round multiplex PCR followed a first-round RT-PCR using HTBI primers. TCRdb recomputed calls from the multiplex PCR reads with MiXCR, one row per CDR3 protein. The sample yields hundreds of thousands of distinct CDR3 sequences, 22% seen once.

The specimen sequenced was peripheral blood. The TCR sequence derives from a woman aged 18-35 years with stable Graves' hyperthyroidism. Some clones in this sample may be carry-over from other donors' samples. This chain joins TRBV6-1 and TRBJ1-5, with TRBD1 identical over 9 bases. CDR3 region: CASSGDRDIQPQHF. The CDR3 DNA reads TGTGCCAGCAGTGGGGACAGGGATATACAGCCCCAGCATTTT.